Presented here are 30 T cell receptor beta chains from one specimen sequenced in a study of T cells expressing NK-cell markers. Reprocessing the 5' RACE reads, TCRdb reports a single entry for every CDR3 protein and omits DNA. The sample's table shows roughly 350,000 distinct CDR3 sequences. The sequenced sample was blood T cells: a sorted CD56 or NKG2C T cell subset, CD4+ or CD8+ T cells, or bulk PBMC T cells (not recorded which). These receptor sequences come from a man between 18 and 69 years old in good health.

This chain connects TRBV6-5 to TRBJ2-5; TCRdb gives TRBD2 as the D gene, but with no DNA this cannot be confirmed. Germline V gives CDR1 MNHEY, CDR2 SVGAGI. This CDR3 is 14 amino acids long. This chain's CDR3 is CASSSSVGLETQYF.

V gene TRBV21-1 combines with J gene TRBJ2-1; the TCRdb D gene call, TRBD2, has no DNA to confirm it. TRBV21-1 is a known pseudogene. The CDR3 totals 16 residues. The chain's CDR3 is CASSKDASGVGNEQFF.

The chain employs TRBV6-2 or TRBV6-3 and TRBJ2-1; TCRdb's assignment of TRBD1 cannot be checked, as there is no DNA. Per the germline V gene, CDR1 is MNHEY and CDR2 is SVGEGT. This CDR3 spans 16 amino acids. The CDR3 reads CASSPPGGGRYNEQFF.

This sequence joins TRBV14 and TRBJ2-5; TCRdb lists TRBD1, though no DNA is available to test this call. Per germline, CDR1 SGHDN and CDR2 FVKESK. The CDR3 length is 16 residues. The CDR3 loop reads CASSQERTGGSETQYF.

The chain employs TRBV18 and TRBJ2-5; there is no DNA to check the TCRdb D call of TRBD2. The CDR3 is 17 residues long. Germline CDR1 reads KGHSH; CDR2 reads LQKENI. CDR3 residues: CASSPNSGLAGQETQYF.

The chain uses TRBV28 and TRBJ2-7; TCRdb proposes TRBD1, but this gene call is untestable without DNA. This CDR3 comprises 14 residues. Germline V CDR1 and CDR2: MDHEN, SYDVKM. CDR3 sequence reads: CASSFTPSSYEQYF.

The gene calls are TRBV16 and TRBJ2-7; no DNA is available, so the TRBD1 call from TCRdb remains unchecked. This CDR3 comprises 15 residues. Germline V gives CDR1 KGHSY, CDR2 FQNENV. The CDR3: CASSRGTVGTYEQYF.

The V gene is TRBV12-3 or TRBV12-4, the J gene TRBJ2-3; TCRdb calls TRBD2, which cannot be checked without DNA. This CDR3 comprises 14 residues. The CDR3: CASSLTSSADTQYF.

The V gene is TRBV12-3 or TRBV12-4, the J gene TRBJ1-5. The CDR3 length is 15 residues. The CDR3 loop reads CASSSYGEGSQPQHF.

The rearrangement links TRBV5-1 to TRBJ2-6; TCRdb selects TRBD2, and the lack of DNA leaves this call unchecked. In germline, CDR1 is SGHRS, CDR2 YFSETQ. This CDR3 is 18 amino acids long. The CDR3 is CASSQGLAGYSGANVLTF.

The V call is TRBV18, the J call TRBJ2-4; TCRdb proposes TRBD1, but this gene call is untestable without DNA. Germline lookup yields CDR1 KGHSH and CDR2 LQKENI. The CDR3 contains 15 residues. The CDR3 sequence: CASSPMGGAKNIQYF.

This CDR3 reads CASSQVGTSVYF. The chain has TRBV4-2 and TRBJ2-7. The CDR3 is 12 amino acids. Germline CDR1 LGHNA, CDR2 YNFKEQ.

The V gene is TRBV3-1, the J gene TRBJ2-3; TCRdb names TRBD1, which stays unverified in the absence of DNA. The germline CDR1 and CDR2 sequences are LGHDT and YNNKEL (reference sequence). The CDR3 totals 18 residues. The CDR3 sequence is CASSQDLWAGVSTDTQYF.

This chain uses TRBV28 with TRBJ2-3; TCRdb's D gene call, TRBD2, goes unchecked for lack of DNA. Germline V gene sequence: CDR1 MDHEN, CDR2 SYDVKM. This CDR3 has 14 residues. The CDR3: CASRDERLPNTQYF.

CDR3 sequence reads: CASSYSSSVLRETQYF. The chain joins TRBV5-1 to TRBJ2-5; with no DNA, the TCRdb D assignment of TRBD2 cannot be verified. Germline CDR1 reads SGHRS; CDR2 reads YFSETQ. The length of the CDR3 is 16 residues.

The CDR3 is CASSYLSTSGGPAGVETQYF. This chain uses TRBV6-2 or TRBV6-3 with TRBJ2-5; TCRdb lists TRBD2, though no DNA is available to test this call. Germline V gives CDR1 MNHEY, CDR2 SVGEGT. This CDR3 has 20 amino acids.

The chain recombines TRBV28 with TRBJ2-3; TCRdb lists TRBD1, though no DNA is available to test this call. The germline gives CDR1 MDHEN, CDR2 SYDVKM. The CDR3 sequence is 15 residues long. The CDR3 is CASSSRRQGADTQYF. The full variable domain, its missing parts supplied by reference TRBV28 and TRBJ2-3, is DVKVTQSSRYLVKRTGEKVFLECVQDMDHENMFWYRQDPGLGLRLIYFSYDVKMKEKGDIPEGYSVSREKKERFSLILESASTNQTSMYLCASSSRRQGADTQYFGPGTRLTVL.

The chain couples TRBV7-9 to TRBJ1-1. CDR3 length: 13 residues. Germline CDR1 SEHNR, CDR2 FQNEAQ (reference sequence). This CDR3 reads CASSLTGTTEAFF.

CDR3 sequence reads: CASSQGASGEETQYF. The rearrangement joins TRBV4-2 to TRBJ2-5; TCRdb's D gene call, TRBD2, goes unchecked for lack of DNA. Germline values: CDR1 LGHNA, CDR2 YNFKEQ. CDR3 length: 15 amino acids.

The chain carries TRBV7-9 and TRBJ1-1. Germline V gene data show CDR1 as SEHNR and CDR2 as FQNEAQ (reference sequence). The CDR3 runs to 11 residues. The CDR3 is CASSLQAEAFF.

The chain uses TRBV7-9 and TRBJ1-1. Germline CDR1 reads SEHNR; CDR2 reads FQNEAQ (reference sequence). The CDR3 loop spans 16 amino acids. CDR3 loop: CASSPILGTKNTEAFF.

This rearrangement joins TRBV20-1 to TRBJ2-1; TCRdb names TRBD1, which stays unverified in the absence of DNA. The CDR3 loop spans 13 amino acids. Germline assignment: CDR1 DFQATT and CDR2 SNEGSKA (reference sequence). The CDR3 loop reads CSASSQGFNEQFF.

This chain links TRBV20-1 with TRBJ1-1; absent DNA, TCRdb's TRBD1 call cannot be checked. The V gene's germline CDR1 is DFQATT and CDR2 SNEGSKA (reference sequence). CDR3 length equals 14 residues. The CDR3 here is CSAPVRGGGPEAFF.

The J gene is TRBJ2-7, the V gene TRBV7-2; TCRdb gives TRBD1 as the D gene, but with no DNA this cannot be confirmed. Germline V gene data show CDR1 as SGHTA and CDR2 as FQGNSA. This CDR3 comprises 14 residues. CDR3 amino acids: CASSLSAQGSFKYF.

The chain carries TRBV27 and TRBJ1-1; the TCRdb call, TRBD1, lacks DNA for checking. The CDR3 consists of 16 residues. Germline loops: CDR1 MNHEY, CDR2 SMNVEV (reference sequence). The CDR3 sequence: CASSPRPRLTEPEAFF.

The gene calls are TRBV12-3 or TRBV12-4 and TRBJ1-2; checking the TCRdb D call of TRBD1 is not possible without DNA. The CDR3 is 13 amino acids. CDR3 sequence: CATSGSSDYGYTF.

The chain combines TRBV7-8 with TRBJ2-3; with no DNA, the TCRdb D assignment of TRBD1 cannot be verified. The length of the CDR3 is 13 residues. CDR1 and CDR2 (germline): SGHVS, FQNEAQ. The CDR3 reads CASSVPVSVLQYF.

The rearrangement joins TRBV5-1 to TRBJ2-5; TCRdb picks TRBD1, but there is no DNA to check that call. Germline-derived CDR1 and CDR2 are SGHRS and YFSETQ. The CDR3 is made up of 16 amino acids. CDR3 in amino acids: CASSPGQGMYQETQYF.

The V call is TRBV24-1, the J call TRBJ2-5; TCRdb gives TRBD1 as the D gene, but with no DNA this cannot be confirmed. CDR3 length: 16 amino acids. Germline V gene sequence: CDR1 KGHDR, CDR2 SFDVKD. This CDR3 is CATSHDGIGVAETQYF.

The chain combines TRBV6-1 with TRBJ2-6. Germline V gene data show CDR1 as MNHNS and CDR2 as SASEGT. This CDR3 is 15 amino acids long. The CDR3 loop is CASSGRSSGANVLTF.